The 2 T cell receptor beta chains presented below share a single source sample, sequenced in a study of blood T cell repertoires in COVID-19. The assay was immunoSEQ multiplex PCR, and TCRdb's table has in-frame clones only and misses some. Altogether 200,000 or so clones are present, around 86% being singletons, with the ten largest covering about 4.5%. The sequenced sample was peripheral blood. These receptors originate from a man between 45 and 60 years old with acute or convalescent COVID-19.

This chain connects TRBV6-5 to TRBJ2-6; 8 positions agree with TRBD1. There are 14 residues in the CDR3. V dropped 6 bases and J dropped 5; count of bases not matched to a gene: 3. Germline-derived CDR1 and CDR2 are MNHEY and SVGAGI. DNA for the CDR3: TGTGCCAGCAGCGACAGGGGCTGGGCCAACGTCCTGACTTTC. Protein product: CASSDRGWANVLTF.

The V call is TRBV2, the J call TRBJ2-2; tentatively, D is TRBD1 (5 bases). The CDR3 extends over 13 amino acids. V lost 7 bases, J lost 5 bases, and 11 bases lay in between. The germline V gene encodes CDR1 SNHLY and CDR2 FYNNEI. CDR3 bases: TGTGCCAGCACTCAGGGTGGTACCGGGGAGCTGTTTTTT. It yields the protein CASTQGGTGELFF. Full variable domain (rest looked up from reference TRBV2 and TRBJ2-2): EPEVTQTPSHQVTQMGQEVILRCVPISNHLYFYWYRQILGQKVEFLVSFYNNEISEKSEIFDDQFSVERPDGSNFTLKIRSTKLEDSAMYFCASTQGGTGELFFGEGSRLTVL.